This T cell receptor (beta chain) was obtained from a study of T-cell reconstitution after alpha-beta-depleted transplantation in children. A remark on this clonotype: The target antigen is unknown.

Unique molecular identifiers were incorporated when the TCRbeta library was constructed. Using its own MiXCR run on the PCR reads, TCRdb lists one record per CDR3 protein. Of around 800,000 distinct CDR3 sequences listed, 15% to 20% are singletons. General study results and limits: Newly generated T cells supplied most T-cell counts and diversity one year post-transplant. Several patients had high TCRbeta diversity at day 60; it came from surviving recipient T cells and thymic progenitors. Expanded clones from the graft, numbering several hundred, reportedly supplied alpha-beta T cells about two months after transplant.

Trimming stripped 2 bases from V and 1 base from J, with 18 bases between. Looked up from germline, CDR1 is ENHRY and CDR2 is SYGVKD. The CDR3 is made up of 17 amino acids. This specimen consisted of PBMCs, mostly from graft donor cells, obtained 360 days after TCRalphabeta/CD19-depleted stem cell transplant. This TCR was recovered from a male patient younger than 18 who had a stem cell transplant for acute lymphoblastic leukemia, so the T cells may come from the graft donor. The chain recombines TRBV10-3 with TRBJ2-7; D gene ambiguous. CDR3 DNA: TGTGCCATCAGTGAGGAAGCGCCAGGCTTTGGATCCTACGAGCAGTACTTC. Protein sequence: CAISEEAPGFGSYEQYF.